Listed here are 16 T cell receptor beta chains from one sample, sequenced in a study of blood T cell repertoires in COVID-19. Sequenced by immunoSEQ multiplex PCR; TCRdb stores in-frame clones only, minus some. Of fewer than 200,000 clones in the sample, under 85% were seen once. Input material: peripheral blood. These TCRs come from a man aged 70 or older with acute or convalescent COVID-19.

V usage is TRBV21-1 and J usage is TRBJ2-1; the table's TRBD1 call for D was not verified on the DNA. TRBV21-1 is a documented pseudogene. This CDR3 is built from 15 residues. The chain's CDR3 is CASSRRDSSYNEQFF. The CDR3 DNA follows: TGTGCCAGCAGCAGGAGGGACAGCTCCTACAATGAGCAGTTCTTC.

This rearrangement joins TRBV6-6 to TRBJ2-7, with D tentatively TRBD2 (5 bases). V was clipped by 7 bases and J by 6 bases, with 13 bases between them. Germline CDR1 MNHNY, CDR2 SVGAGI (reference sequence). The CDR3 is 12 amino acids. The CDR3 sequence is CASKGGSSEQYF. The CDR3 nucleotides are TGTGCCAGCAAAGGTGGGAGTTCCGAGCAGTACTTC.

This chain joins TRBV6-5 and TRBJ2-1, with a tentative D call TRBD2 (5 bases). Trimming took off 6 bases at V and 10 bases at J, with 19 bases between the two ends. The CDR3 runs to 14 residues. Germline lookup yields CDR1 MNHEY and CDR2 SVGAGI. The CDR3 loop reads CASSPLAISGEQFF. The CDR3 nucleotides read TGTGCCAGCAGCCCCCTAGCAATTTCGGGCGAGCAGTTCTTC.

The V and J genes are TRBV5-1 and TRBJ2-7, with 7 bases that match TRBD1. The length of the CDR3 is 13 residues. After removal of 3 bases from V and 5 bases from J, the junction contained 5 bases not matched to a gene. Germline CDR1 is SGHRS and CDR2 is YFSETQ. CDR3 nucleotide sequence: TGCGCCAGCAGCTCGACAGGGTTAGACGAGCAGTACTTC. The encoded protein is CASSSTGLDEQYF.

DNA for the CDR3: TGTGCCAGCATGGGACAGGGTGGGGGTAACACTGAAGCTTTCTTT. Translating it yields CASMGQGGGNTEAFF. The J gene is TRBJ1-1, the V gene TRBV2, with 9 nucleotides matching TRBD1. Per germline, CDR1 SNHLY and CDR2 FYNNEI. The CDR3 contains 15 residues. The trim removed 7 bases at V and 2 bases at J, leaving 8 bases unmatched.

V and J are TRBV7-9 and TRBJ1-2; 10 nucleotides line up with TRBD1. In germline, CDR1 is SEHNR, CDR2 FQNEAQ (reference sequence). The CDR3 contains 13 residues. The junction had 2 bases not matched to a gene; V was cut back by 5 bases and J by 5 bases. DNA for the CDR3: TGTGCCAGCAGCCGGGACAGGGGTTATGGCTACACCTTC. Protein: CASSRDRGYGYTF.

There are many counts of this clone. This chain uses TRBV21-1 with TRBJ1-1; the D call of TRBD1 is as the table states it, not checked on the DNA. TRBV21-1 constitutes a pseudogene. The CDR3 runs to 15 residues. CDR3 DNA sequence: TGTGCCAGCAGCAGCAGGGGGGTGATGAACACTGAAGCTTTCTTT. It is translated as CASSSRGVMNTEAFF.

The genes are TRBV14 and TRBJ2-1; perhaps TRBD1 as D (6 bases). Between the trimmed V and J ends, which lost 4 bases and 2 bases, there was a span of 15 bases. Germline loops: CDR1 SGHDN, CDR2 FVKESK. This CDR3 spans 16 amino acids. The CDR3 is CASSLSSRTAYNEQFF. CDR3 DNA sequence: TGTGCCAGCAGCCTGAGTTCCAGGACAGCCTACAATGAGCAGTTCTTC.

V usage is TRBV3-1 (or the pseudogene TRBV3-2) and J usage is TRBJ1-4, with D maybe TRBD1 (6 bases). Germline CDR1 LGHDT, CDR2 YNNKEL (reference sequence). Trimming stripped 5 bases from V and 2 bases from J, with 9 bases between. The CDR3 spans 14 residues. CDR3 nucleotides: TGTGCCAGCAGCAACAGGGCCACTAATGAAAAACTGTTTTTT. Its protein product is CASSNRATNEKLFF.

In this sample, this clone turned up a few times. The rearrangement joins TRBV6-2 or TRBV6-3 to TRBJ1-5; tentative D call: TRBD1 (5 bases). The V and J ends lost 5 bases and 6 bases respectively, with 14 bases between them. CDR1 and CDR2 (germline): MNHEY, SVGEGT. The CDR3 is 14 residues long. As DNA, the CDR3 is TGTGCCAGCAGTATGGACAAGCCTCTTCAGCCCCAGCATTTT. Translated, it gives CASSMDKPLQPQHF.

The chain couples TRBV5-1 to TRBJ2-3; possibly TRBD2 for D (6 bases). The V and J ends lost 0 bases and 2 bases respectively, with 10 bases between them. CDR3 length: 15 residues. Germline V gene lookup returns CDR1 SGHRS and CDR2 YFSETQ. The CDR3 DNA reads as TGCGCCAGCAGCTTGGCGGGACTCTCCACAGATACGCAGTATTTT. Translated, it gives CASSLAGLSTDTQYF.

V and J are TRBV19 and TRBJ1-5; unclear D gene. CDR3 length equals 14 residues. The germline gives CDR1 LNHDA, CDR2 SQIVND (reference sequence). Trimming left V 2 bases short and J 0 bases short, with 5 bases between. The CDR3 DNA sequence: TGTGCCAGTAGTATACTAAATAGCAATCAGCCCCAGCATTTT. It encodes CASSILNSNQPQHF.

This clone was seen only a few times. CDR3 nucleotides: TGTGCCAGCAGCGAACAGGGCTCCCTTAGCTCCTACAATGAGCAGTTCTTC. Its protein product is CASSEQGSLSSYNEQFF. The chain couples TRBV6-4 to TRBJ2-1; weak D call: TRBD1 (6 bases). Germline loops: CDR1 MRHNA, CDR2 SNTAGT. CDR3 length: 17 residues. V gave up 6 bases and J gave up 0 bases, with 18 bases separating them.

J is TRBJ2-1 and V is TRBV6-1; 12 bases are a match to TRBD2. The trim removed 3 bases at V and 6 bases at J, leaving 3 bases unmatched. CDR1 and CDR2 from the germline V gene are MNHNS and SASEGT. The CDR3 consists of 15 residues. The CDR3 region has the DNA TGTGCCAGCAGTGACCTAGCGGGAGGGGTCAATGAGCAGTTCTTC. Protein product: CASSDLAGGVNEQFF.

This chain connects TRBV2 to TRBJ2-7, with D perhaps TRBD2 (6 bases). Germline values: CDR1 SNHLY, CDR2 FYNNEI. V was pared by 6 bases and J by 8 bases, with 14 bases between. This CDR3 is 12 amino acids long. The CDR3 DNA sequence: TGTGCCAGCAGCCCCGGGACTCGAAAGCAGTACTTC. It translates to CASSPGTRKQYF.

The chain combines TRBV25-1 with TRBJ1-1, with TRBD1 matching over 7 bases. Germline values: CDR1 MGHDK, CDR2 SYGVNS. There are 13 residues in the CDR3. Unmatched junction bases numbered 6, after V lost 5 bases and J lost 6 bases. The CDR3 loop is CASSRTGGSEAFF. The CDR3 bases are TGTGCCAGCAGTCGGACAGGCGGTTCTGAAGCTTTCTTT. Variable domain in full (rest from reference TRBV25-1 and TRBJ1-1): EADIYQTPRYLVIGTGKKITLECSQTMGHDKMYWYQQDPGMELHLIHYSYGVNSTEKGDLSSESTVSRIRTEHFPLTLESARPSHTSQYLCASSRTGGSEAFFGQGTRLTVV.